Shown below are 15 T cell receptor beta chains from a single sample sequenced in a study of cytomegalovirus exposure and HLA in healthy donors. The primer mix had 60 Vbeta and 13 Jbeta primers. TCRdb's table, derived via immunoSEQ multiplex PCR, lists solely in-frame clones and lacks some. The ten most abundant clones cover under 2% of a sample with 130,000 or so clones. The sample comprised PBMCs. The origin of the receptors is a middle-aged woman in good health and CMV-seropositive.

The genes are TRBV19 and TRBJ2-2; 7 bases fit TRBD1. CDR1 LNHDA and CDR2 SQIVND come from the germline V gene (reference sequence). The junction had 12 bases not matched to a gene; V was cut back by 8 bases and J by 6 bases. The CDR3 contains 15 residues. The CDR3, as DNA: TGTGCCAGTCGCGTCGGGGACAGAAAAGCCGGGGAGCTGTTTTTT. Translation gives CASRVGDRKAGELFF.

The chain employs TRBV25-1 and TRBJ1-2; D gene uncertain. Germline V lookup: CDR1 MGHDK, CDR2 SYGVNS. The CDR3 is 11 amino acids. V was trimmed by 5 bases and J by 5 bases, leaving 6 bases between them. This CDR3 is CASSLPYGYTF. In DNA, the CDR3 is TGTGCCAGCAGTCTCCCTTATGGCTACACCTTC.

The J gene is TRBJ1-2, the V gene TRBV5-4; D remains unclear. V dropped 4 bases and J dropped 8 bases, with 21 bases sitting between them. Germline-derived CDR1 and CDR2 are SGHNT and YYREEE (reference sequence). The CDR3 extends over 15 amino acids. Written as DNA, the CDR3 is TGTGCCAGCAGCGAAGATGTGGGGAGAGCTTTCGGCTACACCTTC. Translated: CASSEDVGRAFGYTF.

V gene TRBV2 combines with J gene TRBJ2-7; 8 nucleotides match TRBD1. The CDR3 loop spans 14 amino acids. Per the germline V gene, CDR1 is SNHLY and CDR2 is FYNNEI. V shed 5 bases, J shed 2 bases, and the junction held 5 bases outside the gene matches. The CDR3 sequence: CASSPRTGTYEQYF. CDR3 sequence (DNA): TGTGCCAGCAGTCCAAGGACAGGGACCTACGAGCAGTACTTC.

This chain connects TRBV6-1 to TRBJ2-3, with 9 bases that match TRBD2. The CDR3 has 15 residues. Germline V gene data show CDR1 as MNHNS and CDR2 as SASEGT. V dropped 3 bases and J dropped 3; count of bases not matched to a gene: 4. This CDR3 reads CASSDWGLATDTQYF. CDR3 DNA sequence: TGTGCCAGCAGTGATTGGGGACTAGCAACAGATACGCAGTATTTT.

The chain combines TRBV19 with TRBJ2-2; D is undetermined. This CDR3 has 14 residues. The V and J ends lost 10 bases and 0 bases respectively, with 12 bases between them. The germline gives CDR1 LNHDA, CDR2 SQIVND (reference sequence). The CDR3 DNA follows: TGTGCCATGTCTAACAGCCCGAACACCGGGGAGCTGTTTTTT. This sequence encodes CAMSNSPNTGELFF. The full variable domain, completed using reference TRBV19 and TRBJ2-2, is DGGITQSPKYLFRKEGQNVTLSCEQNLNHDAMYWYRQDPGQGLRLIYYSQIVNDFQKGDIAEGYSVSREKKESFPLTVTSAQKNPTAFYLCAMSNSPNTGELFFGEGSRLTVL.

Regarding this clone: The junction departs from germline at one end; a sequencing error may be responsible. This chain links TRBV7-8 with TRBJ2-5; 10 nucleotides line up with TRBD2. Germline V lookup: CDR1 SGHVS, CDR2 FQNEAQ. This CDR3 is 15 amino acids long. The CDR3 here is CASSLRLAGGETRYF. In DNA form, the CDR3 reads TGTGCCAGCAGCTTGAGGTTAGCGGGAGGAGAGACCCGGTACTTC.

V and J are TRBV7-3 and TRBJ2-5; a weak D match, TRBD1 (5 bases). Germline lookup yields CDR1 SGHTA and CDR2 FQGTGA. This CDR3 is 16 amino acids long. V lost 2 bases to trimming and J lost 5 bases, with 18 bases between them. The CDR3 sequence: CASSLVGQGNVETQYF. CDR3 coding DNA: TGTGCCAGCAGCTTAGTCGGGCAGGGTAATGTCGAGACCCAGTACTTC.

The chain joins TRBV6-1 to TRBJ2-1, with a possible D match to TRBD1 (5 bases). This CDR3 region has 16 residues. Germline CDR1 MNHNS, CDR2 SASEGT. The germline V and J ends were trimmed by 1 base and 1 base, with 11 bases remaining between them. DNA for the CDR3: TGTGCCAGCAGTGAAGTCAGGGCGGCTTCCTACAATGAGCAGTTCTTC. It specifies CASSEVRAASYNEQFF.

The rearrangement joins TRBV30 to TRBJ1-5; D is possibly TRBD1 (6 bases). Germline values: CDR1 GTSNPN, CDR2 SVGIG (reference sequence). This CDR3 comprises 15 residues. V gave up 0 bases and J gave up 7 bases, with 16 bases separating them. For the CDR3, the DNA is TGTGCCTGGAGTGTACAATCAACAGGGTCACAGCCCCAGCATTTT. Translation gives CAWSVQSTGSQPQHF. The variable domain in full, completed from reference TRBV30 and TRBJ1-5, reads SQTIHQWPATLVQPVGSPLSLECTVEGTSNPNLYWYRQAAGRGLQLLFYSVGIGQISSEVPQNLSASRPQDRQFILSSKKLLLSDSGFYLCAWSVQSTGSQPQHFGDGTRLSIL.

The chain employs TRBV6-5 and TRBJ2-3; TRBD1 aligns across 7 bases. The germline CDR1 and CDR2 sequences are MNHEY and SVGAGI. V shed 7 bases, J shed 5 bases, and the junction held 6 bases outside the gene matches. This CDR3 comprises 13 residues. CDR3 loop: CASKIQGVDTQYF. As DNA, the CDR3 is TGTGCCAGCAAAATTCAGGGGGTAGATACGCAGTATTTT.

The J gene is TRBJ1-1, the V gene TRBV2, with D possibly matching TRBD1 (5 bases). The CDR3 loop spans 16 amino acids. CDR1 is SNHLY and CDR2 is FYNNEI in the germline V gene. The germline V and J ends were trimmed by 2 bases and 4 bases, with 17 bases remaining between them. CDR3 sequence reads: CASSEKVQGPATEAFF. The CDR3 DNA reads TGTGCCAGCAGTGAAAAAGTCCAGGGCCCGGCCACTGAAGCTTTCTTT. Full variable domain (outside the CDR3, taken from reference TRBV2 and TRBJ1-1): EPEVTQTPSHQVTQMGQEVILRCVPISNHLYFYWYRQILGQKVEFLVSFYNNEISEKSEIFDDQFSVERPDGSNFTLKIRSTKLEDSAMYFCASSEKVQGPATEAFFGQGTRLTVV.

CDR3 loop: CASSWGQGGYEQYF. The CDR3 DNA sequence: TGTGCCAGCAGCTGGGGACAGGGGGGTTACGAGCAGTACTTC. This sequence joins TRBV11-2 and TRBJ2-7, with TRBD1 matching 11 bases. Germline V gives CDR1 SGHAT, CDR2 FQNNGV. The CDR3 totals 14 residues. Losses at the gene ends were 4 bases for V and 4 bases for J; bases not matched to a gene: 3. The full variable domain, its missing parts supplied by reference TRBV11-2 and TRBJ2-7, is EAGVAQSPRYKIIEKRQSVAFWCNPISGHATLYWYQQILGQGPKLLIQFQNNGVVDDSQLPKDRFSAERLKGVDSTLKIQPAKLEDSAVYLCASSWGQGGYEQYFGPGTRLTVT.

The chain links TRBV18 to TRBJ2-7; maybe TRBD1 (6 bases). Germline-derived CDR1 and CDR2 are KGHSH and LQKENI. With 1 base removed from V and 2 bases from J, the gap between germline ends came to 15 bases. CDR3 length: 16 amino acids. CDR3 bases: TGTGCCAGCTCACCACTGGGGACACCTCCAACCTACGAGCAGTACTTC. It is translated as CASSPLGTPPTYEQYF. Full variable domain (missing parts from reference TRBV18 and TRBJ2-7): NAGVMQNPRHLVRRRGQEARLRCSPMKGHSHVYWYRQLPEEGLKFMVYLQKENIIDESGMPKERFSAEFPKEGPSILRIQQVVRGDSAAYFCASSPLGTPPTYEQYFGPGTRLTVT.

The chain has TRBV7-3 and TRBJ2-3, with 8 bases lining up with TRBD1. Germline CDR1 is SGHTA and CDR2 is FQGTGA. The junction had 12 bases not matched to a gene; V was cut back by 1 base and J by 6 bases. The CDR3 has 17 residues. CDR3: CASSLSGNRGSSDTQYF. As DNA, the CDR3 is TGTGCCAGCAGCTTAAGCGGGAACAGGGGGAGTTCCGATACGCAGTATTTT.